A selection of T cell receptor beta chains follows, all from one sample in a study of CD4 T cells in relation to SARS-CoV-2 and coronaviruses. Produced via immunoSEQ multiplex PCR; TCRdb's table is partial and in-frame only. The sample carries 15,000 to 18,000 clones, roughly 72% recorded once. Their antigen targets remain unknown. Sequencing used CD4+ T cells from PBMCs, cultured in vitro. These receptors were taken from a human donor in good health. Each CDR3 is given with its conserved first and last residue. D genes are given only for firm matches. Some rows have no size entry. The others give once, few or many, or a class for an expanded clone.

V	J	D	size	DNA	CDR3
TRBV24-1	TRBJ2-3	NA	NA	TGTGCCACCAGTGAGCCTAGCACAGATACGCAGTATTTT	CATSEPSTDTQYF
TRBV9	TRBJ1-2	NA	NA	TGTGCCAGCAGCGTCCTCAGGGATGGCTACACCTTC	CASSVLRDGYTF
TRBV5-1	TRBJ2-4	NA	NA	TGCGCCAGCAGCGGGGGGGCAGGGGCTGCGATCGTAAACATTCAGTACTTC	CASSGGAGAAIVNIQYF
TRBV6-4	TRBJ1-1	NA	NA	TGTGCCAGCAGTACCGAGACAGGGAACACTGAAGCTTTCTTT	CASSTETGNTEAFF
TRBV12-3/TRBV12-4	TRBJ2-7	NA	NA	TGTGCCAGCCACCGGAGGGGTTTGAACGAGCAGTACTTC	CASHRRGLNEQYF
TRBV5-3	TRBJ1-2	NA	once	TGTGCCAGAAGCTTTTTTCGGACAGAGGGTCAAAATAACTATGGCTACACCTTC	CARSFFRTEGQNNYGYTF
TRBV4-1	TRBJ2-1	NA	NA	TGCGCCAGCAGCCAAGTGTCGGCGGGACTCACCTACAATGAGCAGTTCTTC	CASSQVSAGLTYNEQFF
TRBV5-1	TRBJ2-4	NA	NA	TGCGCCAGCAGCTTGGAGTCTAAAAACATTCAGTACTTC	CASSLESKNIQYF
TRBV29-1	TRBJ1-2	NA	NA	TGCAGCGTTGTAGGGAGGGCCAGTAGTTTCTATGGCTACACCTTC	CSVVGRASSFYGYTF
TRBV5-6	TRBJ2-1	TRBD2	once	TGTGCCAGCAGCCCGGGACTAGCGGGAGGGGGCCCCTACAATGAGCAGTTCTTC	CASSPGLAGGGPYNEQFF
TRBV5-1	TRBJ2-7	NA	NA	TGCGCCAGCAGCCCGGGTGGGCGGAGCTCCTACGAGCAGTACTTC	CASSPGGRSSYEQYF
TRBV29-1	TRBJ2-5	TRBD2	NA	TGCAGCGTTGTCCCCCTAGGGGTAGCGGGAGGGCAAGAGACCCAGTACTTC	CSVVPLGVAGGQETQYF
TRBV28	TRBJ1-5	NA	NA	TGTGCCAGCAGGGAGACAACCAGGAATCAGCCCCAGCATTTT	CASRETTRNQPQHF
TRBV6-4	TRBJ2-1	TRBD2	few	TGTGCCAGCAGAAGGACTAGCGGGACTTTCAATGAGCAGTTCTTC	CASRRTSGTFNEQFF
TRBV5-1	TRBJ2-3	NA	NA	TGCGCCAGCAGCTTGAACGGCAGAACCAGCACAGATACGCAGTATTTT	CASSLNGRTSTDTQYF
TRBV7-9	TRBJ2-7	NA	few	TGTGCCAGCAGCTTGGGCATGTTGGAGCAGTACTTC	CASSLGMLEQYF
TRBV19	TRBJ2-7	TRBD2	once	TGTGCCAGTAGTCCGAGGACTAGCGGCTTCTACGAGCAGTACTTC	CASSPRTSGFYEQYF
TRBV7-9	TRBJ1-2	NA	NA	TGTGCCAGCAGCCTAAGCCCCGAGGACAGACACTATGGCTACACCTTC	CASSLSPEDRHYGYTF
TRBV6-6	TRBJ2-1	NA	few	TGTGCCAGCAGTCCCCGGGAAGGGTACAATGAGCAGTTCTTC	CASSPREGYNEQFF
TRBV6-1	TRBJ2-7	NA	NA	TGTGCCAGCAGTGAAACCTACGAGCAGTACTTC	CASSETYEQYF
TRBV27	TRBJ2-1	NA	NA	TGTGCCTCCAGGGTCGGTGTGGGGAGCTCCTACAATGAGCAGTTCTTC	CASRVGVGSSYNEQFF
TRBV6-1	TRBJ1-1	TRBD1	NA	TGTGCCAGCAGTGAGACAGGGATTGAAGCTTTCTTT	CASSETGIEAFF
TRBV12-5	TRBJ2-7	TRBD2	NA	TGTGCTAGTGGTTTAGGGACTAGCGGGATCTACGAGCAGTACTTC	CASGLGTSGIYEQYF
TRBV19	TRBJ1-3	NA	NA	TGTGCCAGTACCCTCTGGAGGGGAGGAGGAAACACCATATATTTT	CASTLWRGGGNTIYF
TRBV7-2	TRBJ1-2	TRBD1	NA	TGTGCCAGCAGCTTAGTCCAGGGGGCTGATGGCTACACCTTC	CASSLVQGADGYTF
TRBV4-2	TRBJ2-7	NA	once	TGTGCCAGCAGCCAAGGGATCGGCTGGAACGGTGAGCAGTACTTC	CASSQGIGWNGEQYF
TRBV7-3	TRBJ2-5	TRBD2	NA	TGTGCCAGCAGCCCCTCGGGACTAGCGGGAGGAGAGACCCAGTACTTC	CASSPSGLAGGETQYF
TRBV19	TRBJ2-5	NA	NA	TGTGCCAGTAGTATCCAGGACGGGGCGGAGACCCAGTACTTC	CASSIQDGAETQYF
TRBV10-3	TRBJ2-1	NA	once	TGTGCCATCAGAATCGGGACGGAACCCTACAATGAGCAGTTCTTC	CAIRIGTEPYNEQFF
TRBV3-1/TRBV3-2	TRBJ1-2	NA	NA	TGTGCCAGCAGCCAAGAAGCAGCAAACTATGGCTACACCTTC	CASSQEAANYGYTF
TRBV28	TRBJ2-7	NA	NA	TGTGCCAGCAGTTCCCGGGTCATCTACCGGGGCGAGCAGTACTTC	CASSSRVIYRGEQYF
TRBV20-1	TRBJ2-1	TRBD2	NA	TGCAGTGCTAGTGACTCCTCTAGCGGGATCATCAATGAGCAGTTCTTC	CSASDSSSGIINEQFF
TRBV24-1	TRBJ1-1	NA	NA	TGTGCCACCAGTGAACCCCCAGGCACCTCCGGGTCTTTCTTT	CATSEPPGTSGSFF
TRBV5-5	TRBJ2-7	NA	NA	TGTGCCAGCAGCTTAGGTGGGGTCGGCTACTACGAGCAGTACTTC	CASSLGGVGYYEQYF
TRBV15	TRBJ2-1	NA	NA	TGTGCCACCAGCTCGGGACCGAGTGGGTCGAGCTCCTACAATGAGCAGTTCTTC	CATSSGPSGSSSYNEQFF
TRBV7-9	TRBJ1-1	TRBD1	once	TGTGCCAGCAGCTTATCCCAGGGGGCCGGGAACACTGAAGCTTTCTTT	CASSLSQGAGNTEAFF
TRBV3-1/TRBV3-2	TRBJ2-2	NA	once	TGTGCCAGCAGCCAAGCAGCTGGGGAGCTGTTTTTT	CASSQAAGELFF
TRBV20-1	TRBJ1-2	NA	NA	TGCAGTGCTAGCACCTATGGCTACACCTTC	CSASTYGYTF
TRBV7-3	TRBJ2-1	TRBD2	NA	TGTGCCAGCAGCCCACGGGGGGGCAATGAGCAGTTCTTC	CASSPRGGNEQFF
TRBV6-5	TRBJ1-1	NA	NA	TGTGCCAGCATTCGCAGTCTGAACACTGAAGCTTTCTTT	CASIRSLNTEAFF
TRBV9	TRBJ2-2	TRBD2	NA	TGTGCCAGCAGCGTAGCGGGGTCTAGCGGGAGGGCGAACACCGGGGAGCTGTTTTTT	CASSVAGSSGRANTGELFF
TRBV18	TRBJ2-2	TRBD1	NA	TGTGCCAGCTCATCTCGGACAGGGACGAACACCGGGGAGCTGTTTTTT	CASSSRTGTNTGELFF
TRBV7-8	TRBJ2-7	NA	NA	TGTGCCAGCAGCCAATACAGGGAGAGGACCTACGAGCAGTACTTC	CASSQYRERTYEQYF
TRBV19	TRBJ1-3	NA	once	TGTGCCAGTACCGAATACGCAGGCTCTGGAAACACCATATATTTT	CASTEYAGSGNTIYF
TRBV9	TRBJ2-7	TRBD2	few	TGTGCCAGCAGCATAAGCGGGGGGTACGAGCAGTACTTC	CASSISGGYEQYF
TRBV5-1	TRBJ2-3	TRBD2	once	TGCGCCAGCAGCTCCGGACTAGCGGGTTCCACAGATACGCAGTATTTT	CASSSGLAGSTDTQYF
TRBV3-1/TRBV3-2	TRBJ1-1	TRBD1	NA	TGTGCCAGCAGCTCACGGACAGGACAAAACACTGAAGCTTTCTTT	CASSSRTGQNTEAFF
TRBV7-9	TRBJ1-4	TRBD1	once	TGTGCCAGCAGCTCAAGGACAGGTCGGAACGCTAATGAAAAACTGTTTTTT	CASSSRTGRNANEKLFF
TRBV15	TRBJ2-1	TRBD2	once	TGTGCCACCAGCAGGACTAGCGGGAGGGGAGATGAGCAGTTCTTC	CATSRTSGRGDEQFF
TRBV10-3	TRBJ1-5	TRBD1	NA	TGTGCCATCAGTGGGGGACAGGGCAATCAGCCCCAGCATTTT	CAISGGQGNQPQHF
TRBV19	TRBJ2-1	NA	NA	TGTGCCGCTGGGGACCAGGGTTTCAATGAGCAGTTCTTC	CAAGDQGFNEQFF
TRBV10-3	TRBJ1-2	NA	once	TGTGCCATCAGTGATCAGGGGAGTAACTATGGCTACACCTTC	CAISDQGSNYGYTF
TRBV12-3/TRBV12-4	TRBJ2-5	TRBD1	NA	TGTGCCAGCAGTTTGGGACCAGGGGGCTTCCAGTACTTC	CASSLGPGGFQYF